This TCR beta chain was retrieved from a study of cytomegalovirus exposure and HLA in healthy donors. Whole-study context: Unique TCR beta sequences numbering 120 million or so came from approximately 180 million T cells in an earlier analysis. Study observations and caveats: Owing to their indistinguishability, certain V segments, notably TRBV6-2 and TRBV6-3, were excluded. Common viral pathogens seemed, in a later analysis, to connect with several of the most significant clusters.

PCR used 60 Vbeta primers and 13 Jbeta primers. The data were produced by immunoSEQ multiplex PCR, yet TCRdb's version contains in-frame clones alone and is incomplete. The repertoire holds about 170,000 clones, with 79% as singletons. This CDR3 comprises 14 residues. Germline V CDR1 and CDR2: MRHNA, SNTAGT. V was trimmed by 9 bases and J by 5 bases, leaving 14 bases between them. As regards this clone: Its cognate antigen is unknown.

This chain uses TRBV6-4 with TRBJ1-6; TRBD1 might be the D (5 bases). The sequence came from a woman between 50 and 59 years old in good health and CMV-seronegative. The specimen was PBMCs. CDR3 sequence: CASSKGPNNSPLHF. The DNA for the CDR3 is TGTGCCAGTAGCAAGGGGCCGAATAATTCACCCCTCCACTTT.